This T cell receptor beta chain stems from a study of blood T cell repertoires in COVID-19. Study overall: From the United States, Italy and Spain came samples of acute and convalescent COVID-19. Sample material is recorded as cDNA or gDNA derived from T cells, B-cell-depleted T cells, or PBMCs.

Trimming removed 3 bases from V and 2 bases from J, with 11 bases in between. The germline V gene has CDR1 SGDLS and CDR2 YYNGEE. CDR3 size: 14 residues. Clones were read by immunoSEQ multiplex PCR, and TCRdb kept only the in-frame ones, dropping some. This repertoire shows about 130,000 clones, roughly 90% found once; its top ten account for approximately 2.3%. The age range of participants was about 18 to 100 years, with residence in some 25 US areas. Cohort 3 recovered donors had two negative PCRs, clearance, or symptom resolution. The chain carries TRBV9 and TRBJ1-2; possible D gene TRBD1, 6 bases. The sample taken for sequencing was PBMCs or T cells enriched from blood (not recorded which). The TCR was taken from a woman in her fifties or sixties who had recovered from COVID-19. CDR3 nucleotide sequence: TGTGCCAGCAGCGGCCAGGGGCGGAACTATGGCTACACCTTC. Its protein is CASSGQGRNYGYTF.